These T cell receptor beta chains were read from a single sample in a study of beta chain features in type 1 diabetes. Assay: immunoSEQ multiplex PCR; the TCRdb copy retains only in-frame clones and omits some. Here the sample spans about 140,000 clones, 6.9% being singletons. Specimen: central memory CD4+ T cells from blood. Every receptor here comes from a woman in her twenties or thirties in good health. CDR3s include the opening cysteine and the closing phenylalanine or tryptophan. Fields, in order: J gene, D gene, V gene, clone size, CDR3 DNA, CDR3 protein. D genes are given only for firm matches. Clone size is shown for a subset of rows, as once, few, many or a class of expanded clone.

>TRBJ1-1|.|TRBV13|many
TGTGCCAGCAGCTTAAGGCCAGGGGACACTGAAGCTTTCTTT
CASSLRPGDTEAFF
>TRBJ1-1|TRBD1|TRBV19|.
TGTGCCAGTGCGGTTGGGACAGGGAGTACTGAAGCTTTCTTT
CASAVGTGSTEAFF
>TRBJ2-5|TRBD1|TRBV18|.
TGTGCCAGCTCACCATCGACAGGGGGCTGGGAGACCCAGTACTTC
CASSPSTGGWETQYF
>TRBJ1-4|TRBD1|TRBV5-1|few
TGCGCCAGCAGCCTACAGGGGTTGGGTGAAAAACTGTTTTTT
CASSLQGLGEKLFF
>TRBJ2-5|TRBD2|TRBV19|.
TGTGCCAGTAGTACGACTAGCGGACAAGAGACCCAGTACTTC
CASSTTSGQETQYF
>TRBJ1-1|.|TRBV18|many
TGTGCCAGCTCACCTTTCGCGCAACGGGGCACTGAAGCTTTCTTT
CASSPFAQRGTEAFF
>TRBJ1-3|.|TRBV15|.
TGTGCCACCAGCAGTGGCAGAAACACCATATATTTT
CATSSGRNTIYF
>TRBJ2-1|TRBD2|TRBV28|many
TGTGCCAGCAGTAGCTCCGGGACTAGCGGAGGCCTCTACAATGAGCAGTTCTTC
CASSSSGTSGGLYNEQFF
>TRBJ2-2|TRBD1|TRBV5-5|.
TGTGCCAGCAGCCTTCGCAGGGGGCCGAACACCGGGGAGCTGTTTTTT
CASSLRRGPNTGELFF
>TRBJ2-7|.|TRBV7-2|.
TGTGCCAGCAGCCCGGACTCGACCTCCTACGAGCAGTACTTC
CASSPDSTSYEQYF
>TRBJ2-1|TRBD2|TRBV7-2|many
TGTGCCAGCAGCTTTACCGGGACTAGCGGGAGGAATGAGCAGTTCTTC
CASSFTGTSGRNEQFF
>TRBJ2-3|.|TRBV7-3|.
TGTGCCAGCAGTTCAGGCGCGGAGGGCACAGATACGCAGTATTTT
CASSSGAEGTDTQYF
>TRBJ2-1|TRBD2|TRBV7-9|few
TGTGCCAGCAGCTTCGGGACTAACAATGAGCAGTTCTTC
CASSFGTNNEQFF
>TRBJ1-5|.|TRBV25-1|few
TGTGCCAGCAGTGACTACAGGGGCAATCAGCCCCAGCATTTT
CASSDYRGNQPQHF
>TRBJ2-5|TRBD2|TRBV5-6|.
TGTGCCAGCAGCTTGAGCGGGAGACAAGAGACCCAGTACTTC
CASSLSGRQETQYF
>TRBJ2-1|.|TRBV2|.
TGTGCCAGCAAGCACAGATCCTACAATGAGCAGTTCTTC
CASKHRSYNEQFF
>TRBJ2-7|TRBD1|TRBV7-2|.
TGTGCCAGCAGCTTATCCGGGACAGAATTCTACGAGCAGTACTTC
CASSLSGTEFYEQYF
>TRBJ2-6|.|TRBV13|few
TGTGCCAGCAGCTCGGACAGATTAAGAGGGACTGGGGCCAACGTCCTGACTTTC
CASSSDRLRGTGANVLTF
>TRBJ2-7|.|TRBV4-3|few
TGCGCCAGCAGCCAAGCCGCCTTTAGTTACGAGCAGTACTTC
CASSQAAFSYEQYF
>TRBJ1-2|.|TRBV9|many
TGTGCCAGCAGCGTCCAGGGAGGGTTCGGCGGCTACACCTTC
CASSVQGGFGGYTF
>TRBJ2-3|.|TRBV29-1|.
TGCAGCGTTGCCAGCGCAGATACGCAGTATTTT
CSVASADTQYF
>TRBJ1-1|.|TRBV11-3|few
TGTGCCAGCAGCCTCAGCGACGACACTGAAGCTTTCTTT
CASSLSDDTEAFF
>TRBJ2-6|TRBD1|TRBV7-2|.
TGTGCCAGCAGCTCCGGGACAGGGAGCTCTGGGGCCAACGTCCTGACTTTC
CASSSGTGSSGANVLTF
>TRBJ2-1|TRBD2|TRBV2|.
TGTGCCAGCAGTGACGGTCTAGCGGGAGCGGATGAGCAGTTCTTC
CASSDGLAGADEQFF
>TRBJ2-5|TRBD2|TRBV11-2|.
TGTGCCAGCAGCTTAGGTCCGGGAGGCCCCCTCCAAGAGACCCAGTACTTC
CASSLGPGGPLQETQYF
>TRBJ2-7|.|TRBV6-1|.
TGTGCCAGCAGTGAAGCGGGAGGAATAGTCGGCGAGCAGTACTTC
CASSEAGGIVGEQYF
>TRBJ1-2|.|TRBV7-3|.
TGTGCCAGCAGCCCGGGACAAACTAACTATGGCTACACCTTC
CASSPGQTNYGYTF
>TRBJ1-2|.|TRBV4-2|.
TGTGCCAGCAGCCAAGGATCAGAGGACTATGGCTACACCTTC
CASSQGSEDYGYTF
>TRBJ1-2|.|TRBV7-9|.
TGTGCCAGCAGCCGTTTTGGTGGAGACAGAACTAACTATGGCTACACCTTC
CASSRFGGDRTNYGYTF
>TRBJ2-3|.|TRBV19|many
TGTGCCAGTTCGAGCGGCGCACGCACAGATACGCAGTATTTT
CASSSGARTDTQYF
>TRBJ1-2|.|TRBV20-1|.
TGCAGGCGGGGGGTCCGCTATGGCTACACCTTC
CRRGVRYGYTF
>TRBJ2-7|TRBD2|TRBV28|.
TGTGCCAGCAGTTCTAGTGGAGCGGGAGTCCCCTACGAGCAGTACTTC
CASSSSGAGVPYEQYF
>TRBJ2-2|TRBD1|TRBV11-2|.
TGTGCCAGCAGCTCCGGGACAGGGGGCACCGGGGAGCTGTTTTTT
CASSSGTGGTGELFF
>TRBJ2-1|TRBD2|TRBV5-4|.
TGTGCCAGCAGCCTTACGACCGGGACTAGCGGGAGGGCCGTGGATGAGCAGTTCTTC
CASSLTTGTSGRAVDEQFF
>TRBJ2-1|.|TRBV11-2|few
TGCGCCAGCAGCCAAGCTGGAGGGCCAATCAATGAGCAGTTCTTC
CASSQAGGPINEQFF
>TRBJ1-4|TRBD1|TRBV4-3|few
TGCGCCAGCAGCCAACCCGGGACAGCAAATGAAAAACTGTTTTTT
CASSQPGTANEKLFF
>TRBJ2-7|.|TRBV21-1|.
TGTGCCAGCAGCAAAATCAGGAGCGAAGACGGGAGCTCCTACGAGCAGTACTTC
CASSKIRSEDGSSYEQYF
>TRBJ2-1|.|TRBV4-2|few
TGTGCCAGCAGCCAAGCGGATAGTAGCTGGAATGAGCAGTTCTTC
CASSQADSSWNEQFF
>TRBJ2-5|.|TRBV27|.
TGTGCCAGCAGTTTAGAACGGGGAGCGGAGACCCAGTACTTC
CASSLERGAETQYF
>TRBJ2-3|TRBD2|TRBV2|few
TGTGCCAGCAGCCGAGAAGCGGGACCCACAGATACGCAGTATTTT
CASSREAGPTDTQYF